The 11 T cell receptor beta chains below come from one sample, sequenced in a study of cytomegalovirus exposure and HLA in healthy donors. The primer mix had 60 Vbeta and 13 Jbeta primers. The repertoire was sequenced with immunoSEQ multiplex PCR; TCRdb's copy has only in-frame clones and lacks some. The data show about 140,000 clones, roughly 10% seen once. The material sequenced was PBMCs. The receptors were gathered from a man over 45 in good health and CMV-seronegative.

This clone was observed a handful of times. This sequence joins TRBV18 and TRBJ2-7; D may be TRBD1 (5 bases). The CDR3 covers 13 residues. Per germline, CDR1 KGHSH and CDR2 LQKENI. V gave up 2 bases and J gave up 6 bases, with 11 bases separating them. The CDR3 region has the DNA TGTGCCAGCTCACCAGACCAGGGCGGCGAGCAGTACTTC. It is translated as CASSPDQGGEQYF.

The J gene is TRBJ2-1, the V gene TRBV7-2; 12 bases map to TRBD2. Germline lookup yields CDR1 SGHTA and CDR2 FQGNSA. V lost 1 base and J lost 12; bases outside the gene matches: 7. The CDR3 runs 15 residues. CDR3 residues: CASSLGTSGVLGQFF. CDR3 coding DNA: TGTGCCAGCAGCTTAGGGACTAGCGGGGTTCTTGGGCAGTTCTTC.

The rearrangement links TRBV6-1 to TRBJ2-2; 10 nucleotides line up with TRBD1. Losses at the gene ends were 4 bases for V and 4 bases for J; bases not matched to a gene: 12. Germline V gene lookup returns CDR1 MNHNS and CDR2 SASEGT. The CDR3 extends over 18 amino acids. The CDR3 loop reads CASSGARLRQGATGELFF. The CDR3 nucleotides are TGTGCCAGCAGTGGGGCCAGGCTCCGACAGGGGGCCACCGGGGAGCTGTTTTTT.

This clone was found a few times. V and J are TRBV30 and TRBJ2-7; weak D call: TRBD1 (5 bases). V lost 5 bases, J lost 6 bases, and 11 bases lay in between. The germline CDR1 and CDR2 sequences are GTSNPN and SVGIG (reference sequence). This CDR3 has 11 residues. CDR3 sequence (DNA): TGTGCCTGGGTAAGACAGATCGAGCAGTACTTC. It specifies CAWVRQIEQYF.

The rearrangement uses TRBV6-1 and TRBJ1-4, with D possibly matching TRBD1 (5 bases). Trimming removed 3 bases at V and 4 bases at J, with 15 bases between. Germline loops: CDR1 MNHNS, CDR2 SASEGT. The CDR3 length is 16 residues. The chain's CDR3 is CASSDTGVQDNEKLFF. CDR3 DNA sequence: TGTGCCAGCAGTGATACGGGGGTACAAGATAATGAAAAACTGTTTTTT.

This clone appeared a few times. The gene calls are TRBV25-1 and TRBJ1-2, with D tentatively TRBD1 (6 bases). The germline CDR1 and CDR2 sequences are MGHDK and SYGVNS. Trimming stripped 7 bases from V and 7 bases from J, with 13 bases between. The CDR3 sequence is 12 residues long. The CDR3 is CASTPGAGGYTF. CDR3 nucleotides: TGTGCCAGCACACCAGGGGCGGGTGGCTACACCTTC.

This clone was seen more than once but under ten times. The chain carries TRBV6-1 and TRBJ1-5; 7 nucleotides match TRBD1. Germline V gives CDR1 MNHNS, CDR2 SASEGT. J lost 6 bases, V lost 6 bases, and 8 bases had no gene match. This CDR3 has 14 residues. CDR3 sequence (DNA): TGTGCCAGCAGCCTTACAGGGGTAGGTCAGCCCCAGCATTTT. This codes for CASSLTGVGQPQHF.

The chain uses TRBV2 and TRBJ2-3, with 7 bases aligning to TRBD2. CDR1 and CDR2 from the germline V gene are SNHLY and FYNNEI. The CDR3 consists of 14 residues. V lost 6 bases, J lost 11 bases, and 14 bases stayed unmatched. The DNA for the CDR3 is TGTGCCAGCAGCCCTCTCCGGGGTCCGGGAGGGCAGTATTTT. Amino acid sequence: CASSPLRGPGGQYF.

The chain joins TRBV19 to TRBJ1-2; the match to TRBD1 covers 8 bases. Trimming at V came to 1 base and at J to 8 bases, leaving 6 bases not matched to a gene. The germline CDR1 and CDR2 sequences are LNHDA and SQIVND (reference sequence). The length of the CDR3 is 14 residues. The CDR3 nucleotides read TGTGCCAGTAGTATAGGACAGGGGCGCGGAGGCTACACCTTC. The encoded protein is CASSIGQGRGGYTF.

Here the CDR3 DNA reads TGTGCCAGCAGCGGATCGGACAGGGTAAACACTGAAGCTTTCTTT. It encodes CASSGSDRVNTEAFF. This chain connects TRBV28 to TRBJ1-1; 8 positions agree with TRBD1. The CDR3 has 15 amino acids. V gave up 6 bases and J gave up 2 bases; unmatched junction bases: 8. Looked up from germline, CDR1 is MDHEN and CDR2 is SYDVKM.

The chain uses TRBV5-1 and TRBJ1-2; a weak D match, TRBD1 (6 bases). Looked up from germline, CDR1 is SGHRS and CDR2 is YFSETQ. The length of the CDR3 is 13 residues. Trimming took off 5 bases at V and 7 bases at J, with 15 bases between the two ends. Written as DNA, the CDR3 is TGCGCCAGCAGTCGTGACAGGAGTATTGGCTACACCTTC. This encodes CASSRDRSIGYTF.